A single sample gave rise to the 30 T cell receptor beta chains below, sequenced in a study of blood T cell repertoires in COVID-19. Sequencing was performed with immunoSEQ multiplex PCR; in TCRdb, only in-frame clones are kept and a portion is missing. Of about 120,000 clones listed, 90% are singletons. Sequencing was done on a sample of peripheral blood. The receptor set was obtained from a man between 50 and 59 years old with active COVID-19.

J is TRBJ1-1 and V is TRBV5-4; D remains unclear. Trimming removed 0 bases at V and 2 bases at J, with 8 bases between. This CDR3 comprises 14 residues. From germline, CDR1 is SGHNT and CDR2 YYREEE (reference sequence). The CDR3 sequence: CASSLGGPNTEAFF. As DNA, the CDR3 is TGTGCCAGCAGCTTGGGAGGGCCCAACACTGAAGCTTTCTTT.

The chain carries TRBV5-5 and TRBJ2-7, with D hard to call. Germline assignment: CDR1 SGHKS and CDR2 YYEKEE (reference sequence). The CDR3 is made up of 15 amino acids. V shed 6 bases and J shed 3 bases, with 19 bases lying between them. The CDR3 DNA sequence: TGTGCCAGCACGGATCCCCTGGCAGGCTTCTACGAGCAGTACTTC. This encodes CASTDPLAGFYEQYF.

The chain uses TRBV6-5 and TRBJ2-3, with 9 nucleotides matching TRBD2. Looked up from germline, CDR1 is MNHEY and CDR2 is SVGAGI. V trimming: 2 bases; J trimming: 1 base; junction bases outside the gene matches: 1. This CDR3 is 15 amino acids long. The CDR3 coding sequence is TGTGCCAGCAGTTACCGACTAGCGGGCACAGATACGCAGTATTTT. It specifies CASSYRLAGTDTQYF.

CDR3 sequence reads: CSASDRGTEAFF. The CDR3 DNA is TGCAGCGCCTCGGACAGAGGCACTGAAGCTTTCTTT. The chain employs TRBV29-1 and TRBJ1-1; maybe TRBD1 (6 bases). V was cut by 7 bases and J by 4 bases, with 13 bases left in between. The germline CDR1 and CDR2 sequences are SQVTM and ANQGSEA. CDR3 length: 12 amino acids. Supplemented by reference TRBV29-1 and TRBJ1-1, the full variable domain reads SAVISQKPSRDICQRGTSLTIQCQVDSQVTMMFWYRQQPGQSLTLIATANQGSEATYESGFVIDKFPISRPNLTFSTLTVSNMSPEDSSIYLCSASDRGTEAFFGQGTRLTVV.

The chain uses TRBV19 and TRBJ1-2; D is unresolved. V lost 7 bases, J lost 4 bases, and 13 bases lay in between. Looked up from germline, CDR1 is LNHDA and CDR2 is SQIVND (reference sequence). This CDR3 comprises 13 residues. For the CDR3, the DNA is TGTGCCAGTACCTCCGGGATCGCCTATGGCTACACCTTC. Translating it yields CASTSGIAYGYTF.

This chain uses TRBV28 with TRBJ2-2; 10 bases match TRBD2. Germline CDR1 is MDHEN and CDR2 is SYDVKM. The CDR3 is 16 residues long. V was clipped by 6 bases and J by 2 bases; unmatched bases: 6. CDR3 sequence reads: CASSLPSGGNTGELFF. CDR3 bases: TGTGCCAGCAGCCTCCCTAGCGGGGGAAACACCGGGGAGCTGTTTTTT.

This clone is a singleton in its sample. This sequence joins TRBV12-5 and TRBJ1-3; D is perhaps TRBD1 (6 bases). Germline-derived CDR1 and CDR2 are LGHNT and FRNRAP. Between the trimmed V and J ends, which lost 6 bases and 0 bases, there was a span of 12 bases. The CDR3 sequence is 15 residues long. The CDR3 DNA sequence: TGTGCTAGTGGGCCATCAGGGGCCTCTGGAAACACCATATATTTT. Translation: CASGPSGASGNTIYF.

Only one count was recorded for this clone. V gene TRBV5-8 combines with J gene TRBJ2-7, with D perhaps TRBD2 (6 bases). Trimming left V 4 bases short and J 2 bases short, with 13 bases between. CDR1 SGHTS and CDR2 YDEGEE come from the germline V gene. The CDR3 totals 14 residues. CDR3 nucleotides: TGTGCCAGCAGCCGAGGCTGGGGGGCCTACGAGCAGTACTTC. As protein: CASSRGWGAYEQYF.

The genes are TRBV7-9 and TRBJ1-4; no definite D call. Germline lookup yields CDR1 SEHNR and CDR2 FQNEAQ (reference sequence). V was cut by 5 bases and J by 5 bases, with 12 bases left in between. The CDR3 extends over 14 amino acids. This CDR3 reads CASSPSAGNEKLFF. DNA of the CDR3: TGTGCCAGCAGCCCCTCCGCCGGGAATGAAAAACTGTTTTTT.

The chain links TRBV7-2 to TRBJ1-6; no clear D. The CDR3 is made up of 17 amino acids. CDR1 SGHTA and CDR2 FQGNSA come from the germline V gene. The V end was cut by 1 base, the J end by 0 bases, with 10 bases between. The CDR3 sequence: CASSLVSSFSYNSPLHF. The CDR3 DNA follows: TGTGCCAGCAGCTTAGTTAGCAGCTTCTCCTATAATTCACCCCTCCACTTT.

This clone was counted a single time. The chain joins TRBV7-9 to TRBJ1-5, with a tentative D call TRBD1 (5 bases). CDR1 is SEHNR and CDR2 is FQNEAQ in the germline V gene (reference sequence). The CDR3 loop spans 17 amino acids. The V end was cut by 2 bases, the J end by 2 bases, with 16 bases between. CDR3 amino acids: CASSLRQGVKGNQPQHF. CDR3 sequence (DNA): TGTGCCAGCAGCTTAAGGCAGGGTGTGAAAGGCAATCAGCCCCAGCATTTT.

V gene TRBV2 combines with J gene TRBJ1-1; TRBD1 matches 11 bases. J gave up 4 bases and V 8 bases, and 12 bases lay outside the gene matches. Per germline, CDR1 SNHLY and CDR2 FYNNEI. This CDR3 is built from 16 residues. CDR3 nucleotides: TGTGCCAGCCGCAGAGTGGGACAGGGGGTGGGCACTGAAGCTTTCTTT. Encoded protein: CASRRVGQGVGTEAFF.

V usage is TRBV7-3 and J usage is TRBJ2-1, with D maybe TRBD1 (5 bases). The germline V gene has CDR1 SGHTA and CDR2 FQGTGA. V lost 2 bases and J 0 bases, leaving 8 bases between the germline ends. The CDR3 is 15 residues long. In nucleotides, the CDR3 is TGTGCCAGCAGCTTACAGGGAAACTCCTACAATGAGCAGTTCTTC. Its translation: CASSLQGNSYNEQFF.

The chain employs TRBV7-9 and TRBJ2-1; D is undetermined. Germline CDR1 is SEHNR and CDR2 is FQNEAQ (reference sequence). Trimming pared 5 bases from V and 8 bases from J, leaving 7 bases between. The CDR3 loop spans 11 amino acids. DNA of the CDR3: TGTGCCAGCAGCCCAGTGGATGAGCAGTTCTTC. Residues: CASSPVDEQFF.

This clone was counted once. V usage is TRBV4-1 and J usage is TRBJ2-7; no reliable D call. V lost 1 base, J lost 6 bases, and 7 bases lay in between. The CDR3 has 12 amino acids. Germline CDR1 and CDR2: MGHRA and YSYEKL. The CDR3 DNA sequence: TGCGCCAGCAGCCAAGGTGGTAGCGAGCAGTACTTC. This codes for CASSQGGSEQYF.

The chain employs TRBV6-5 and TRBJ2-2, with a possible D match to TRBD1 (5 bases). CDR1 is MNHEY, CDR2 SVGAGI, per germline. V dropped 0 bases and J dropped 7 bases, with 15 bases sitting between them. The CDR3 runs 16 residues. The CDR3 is CASSYSMSGLGGELFF. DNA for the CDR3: TGTGCCAGCAGTTACTCGATGTCAGGGTTGGGCGGGGAGCTGTTTTTT.

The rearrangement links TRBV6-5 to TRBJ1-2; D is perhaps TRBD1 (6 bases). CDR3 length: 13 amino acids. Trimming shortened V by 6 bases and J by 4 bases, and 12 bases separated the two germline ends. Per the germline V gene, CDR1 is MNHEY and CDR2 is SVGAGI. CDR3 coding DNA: TGTGCCAGCAGAGTCGCGACAGGCTATGGCTACACCTTC. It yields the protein CASRVATGYGYTF.

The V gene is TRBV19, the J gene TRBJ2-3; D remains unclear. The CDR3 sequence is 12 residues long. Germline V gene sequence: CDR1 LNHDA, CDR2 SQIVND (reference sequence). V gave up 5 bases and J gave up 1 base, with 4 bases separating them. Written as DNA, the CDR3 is TGTGCCAGTAGTCGGGGCACAGATACGCAGTATTTT. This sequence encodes CASSRGTDTQYF. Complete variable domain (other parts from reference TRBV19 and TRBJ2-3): DGGITQSPKYLFRKEGQNVTLSCEQNLNHDAMYWYRQDPGQGLRLIYYSQIVNDFQKGDIAEGYSVSREKKESFPLTVTSAQKNPTAFYLCASSRGTDTQYFGPGTRLTVL.

The DNA for the CDR3 is TGTGCCAGCAGTGAACGCGGGGGATCAGATACGCAGTATTTT. Residues: CASSERGGSDTQYF. The rearrangement links TRBV6-1 to TRBJ2-3, with 7 bases fitting TRBD2. The CDR3 consists of 14 residues. The ends lost 2 bases at V and 4 bases at J; junction bases unmatched: 3. The V gene's germline CDR1 is MNHNS and CDR2 SASEGT.

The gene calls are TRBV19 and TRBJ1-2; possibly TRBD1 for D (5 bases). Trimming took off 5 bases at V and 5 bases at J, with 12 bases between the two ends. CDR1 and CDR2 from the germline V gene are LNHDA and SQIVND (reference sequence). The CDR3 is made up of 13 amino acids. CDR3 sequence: CASSGDQGYGYTF. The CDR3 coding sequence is TGTGCCAGTAGTGGAGACCAGGGTTATGGCTACACCTTC.

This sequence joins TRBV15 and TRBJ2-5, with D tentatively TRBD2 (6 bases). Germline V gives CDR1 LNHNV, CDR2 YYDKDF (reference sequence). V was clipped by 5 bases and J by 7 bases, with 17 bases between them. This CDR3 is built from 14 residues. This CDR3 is CATSSYGGTWTQYF. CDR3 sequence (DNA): TGTGCCACCAGCTCTTATGGGGGGACGTGGACCCAGTACTTC.

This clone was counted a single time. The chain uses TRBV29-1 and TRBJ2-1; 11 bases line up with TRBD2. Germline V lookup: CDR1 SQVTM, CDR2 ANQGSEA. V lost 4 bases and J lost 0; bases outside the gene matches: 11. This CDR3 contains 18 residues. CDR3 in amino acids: CSVANRLAGIRSYNEQFF. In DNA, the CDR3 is TGCAGCGTTGCAAACCGACTAGCGGGGATACGCTCCTACAATGAGCAGTTCTTC.

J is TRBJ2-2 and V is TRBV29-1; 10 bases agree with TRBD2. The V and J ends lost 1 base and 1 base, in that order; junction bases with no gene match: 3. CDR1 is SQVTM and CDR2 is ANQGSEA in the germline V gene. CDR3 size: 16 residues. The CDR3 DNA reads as TGCAGCGTTGAAGGGACTAGCGGAGTGAACACCGGGGAGCTGTTTTTT. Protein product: CSVEGTSGVNTGELFF.

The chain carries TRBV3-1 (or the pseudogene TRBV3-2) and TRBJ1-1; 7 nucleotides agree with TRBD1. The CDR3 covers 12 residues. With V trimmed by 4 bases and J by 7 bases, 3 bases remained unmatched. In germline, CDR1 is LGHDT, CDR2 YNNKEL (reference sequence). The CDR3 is CASSRGTVEAFF. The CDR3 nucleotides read TGTGCCAGCAGCCGTGGGACAGTTGAAGCTTTCTTT.

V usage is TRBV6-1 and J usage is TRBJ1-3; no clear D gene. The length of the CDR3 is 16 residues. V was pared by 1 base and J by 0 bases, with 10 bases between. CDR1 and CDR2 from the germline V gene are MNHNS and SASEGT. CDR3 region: CASSEGSTLSGNTIYF. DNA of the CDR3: TGTGCCAGCAGTGAAGGGAGTACACTCTCTGGAAACACCATATATTTT.

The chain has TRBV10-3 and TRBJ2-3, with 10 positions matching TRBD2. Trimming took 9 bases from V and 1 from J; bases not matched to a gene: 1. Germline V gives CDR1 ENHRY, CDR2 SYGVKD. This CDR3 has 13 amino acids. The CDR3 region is CAMGTSGTDTQYF. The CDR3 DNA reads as TGTGCCATGGGGACTAGCGGCACAGATACGCAGTATTTT.

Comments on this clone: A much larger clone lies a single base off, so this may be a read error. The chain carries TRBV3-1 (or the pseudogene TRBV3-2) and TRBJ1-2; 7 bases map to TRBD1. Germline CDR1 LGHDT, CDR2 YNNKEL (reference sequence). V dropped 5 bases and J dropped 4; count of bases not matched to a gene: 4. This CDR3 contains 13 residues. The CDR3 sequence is CASSVGTAYGYTF. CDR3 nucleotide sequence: TGTGCCAGCAGCGTCGGGACAGCCTATGGCTACACCTTC.

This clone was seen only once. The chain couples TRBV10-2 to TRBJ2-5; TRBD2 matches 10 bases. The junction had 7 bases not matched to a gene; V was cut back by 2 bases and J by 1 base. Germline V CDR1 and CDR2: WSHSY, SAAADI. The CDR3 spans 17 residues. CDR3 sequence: CASSEPHSGRSQETQYF. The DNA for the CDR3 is TGCGCCAGCAGTGAGCCCCATAGCGGGAGGAGCCAAGAGACCCAGTACTTC.

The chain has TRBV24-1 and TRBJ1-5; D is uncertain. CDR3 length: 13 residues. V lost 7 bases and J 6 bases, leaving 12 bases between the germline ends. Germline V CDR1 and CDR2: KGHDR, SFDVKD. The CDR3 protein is CATRQDVGQPQHF. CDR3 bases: TGTGCCACCAGGCAGGATGTAGGTCAGCCCCAGCATTTT.

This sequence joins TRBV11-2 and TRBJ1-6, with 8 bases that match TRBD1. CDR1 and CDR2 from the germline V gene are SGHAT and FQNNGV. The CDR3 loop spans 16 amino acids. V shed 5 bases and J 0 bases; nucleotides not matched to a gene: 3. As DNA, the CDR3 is TGTGCCAGCAGCCCCGGACAGGGCTCCTATAATTCACCCCTCCACTTT. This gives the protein CASSPGQGSYNSPLHF.